This T cell receptor beta chain was identified during a study of blood T cell repertoires in COVID-19. Study in general: Sources were T cells, B-cell-depleted T cells, or PBMCs; the material itself was cDNA or gDNA.

This table comes from immunoSEQ multiplex PCR, and its TCRdb copy is limited to in-frame clones, with some not included. The data contain a few hundred thousand clones, 80% to 90% of them singletons. J was trimmed by 5 bases and V by 8 bases; bases with no gene match: 9. The CDR3 spans 15 residues. Germline values: CDR1 LNHDA, CDR2 SQIVND (reference sequence). Residents of 24 US areas, aged about 18 to 95 years, made up the participants. Cohorts were based on clinical histories the participants reported. Recovered status applied to Cohort 3 donors who had two consecutive negative PCRs. It also applied to those with clearance or with symptom resolution.

The sequence derives from a woman aged 25 to 39 who had recovered from COVID-19. The chain carries TRBV19 and TRBJ2-3; 11 nucleotides match TRBD2. The sample comprised PBMCs or T cells enriched from blood (not recorded which). CDR3 protein: CASLSLLAGGDTQYF. The CDR3 DNA sequence: TGTGCCAGTCTTAGTCTCCTAGCGGGAGGAGATACGCAGTATTTT.